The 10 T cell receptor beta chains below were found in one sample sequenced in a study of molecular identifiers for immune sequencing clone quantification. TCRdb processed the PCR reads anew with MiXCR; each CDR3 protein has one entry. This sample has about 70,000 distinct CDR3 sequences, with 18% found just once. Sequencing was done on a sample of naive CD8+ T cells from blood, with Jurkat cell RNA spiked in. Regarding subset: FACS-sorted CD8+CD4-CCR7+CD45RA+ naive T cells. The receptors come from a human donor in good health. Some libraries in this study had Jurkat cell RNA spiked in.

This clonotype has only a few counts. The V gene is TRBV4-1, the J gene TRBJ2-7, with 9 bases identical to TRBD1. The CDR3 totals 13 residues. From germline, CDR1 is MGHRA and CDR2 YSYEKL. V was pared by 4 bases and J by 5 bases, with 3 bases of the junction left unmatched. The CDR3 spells CASSLGTGHEQYF. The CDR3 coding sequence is TGCGCCAGCAGCCTCGGGACAGGGCACGAGCAGTACTTC.

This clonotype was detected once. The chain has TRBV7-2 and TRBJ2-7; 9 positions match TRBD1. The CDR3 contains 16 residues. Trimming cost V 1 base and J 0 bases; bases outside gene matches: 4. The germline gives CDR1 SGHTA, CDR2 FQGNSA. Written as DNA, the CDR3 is TGTGCCAGCAGCTTAGGGGGGACAGGGATCTCCTACGAGCAGTACTTC. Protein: CASSLGGTGISYEQYF.

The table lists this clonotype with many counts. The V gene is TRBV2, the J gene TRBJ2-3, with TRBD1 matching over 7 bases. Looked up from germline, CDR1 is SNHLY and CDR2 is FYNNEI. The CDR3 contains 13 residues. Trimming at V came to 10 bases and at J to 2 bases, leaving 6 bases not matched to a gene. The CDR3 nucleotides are TGTGCCACCCCGGGACAGTTCACAGATACGCAGTATTTT. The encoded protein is CATPGQFTDTQYF.

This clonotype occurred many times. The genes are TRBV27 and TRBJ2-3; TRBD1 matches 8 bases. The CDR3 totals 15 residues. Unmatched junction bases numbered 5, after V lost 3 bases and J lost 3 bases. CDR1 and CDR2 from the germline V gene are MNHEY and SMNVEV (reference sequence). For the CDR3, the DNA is TGTGCCAGCAGTTTTCAGGGGGCGCCGACAGATACGCAGTATTTT. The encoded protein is CASSFQGAPTDTQYF.

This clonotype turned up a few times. The CDR3 reads CASSFGAGTSYEQYF. CDR3 coding DNA: TGTGCCAGCAGTTTCGGGGCAGGGACTTCCTACGAGCAGTACTTC. This chain uses TRBV27 with TRBJ2-7; tentatively, D is TRBD2 (6 bases). Trimming left V 3 bases short and J 1 base short, with 13 bases between. CDR3 length: 15 residues. Germline lookup yields CDR1 MNHEY and CDR2 SMNVEV (reference sequence).

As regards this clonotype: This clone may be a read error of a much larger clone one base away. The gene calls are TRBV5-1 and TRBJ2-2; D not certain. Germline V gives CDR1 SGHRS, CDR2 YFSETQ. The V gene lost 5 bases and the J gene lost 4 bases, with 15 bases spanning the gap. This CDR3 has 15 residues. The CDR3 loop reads CASSLWTASTGELFF. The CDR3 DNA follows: TGCGCCAGCAGTTTATGGACGGCGAGCACCGGGGAGCTGTTTTTT.

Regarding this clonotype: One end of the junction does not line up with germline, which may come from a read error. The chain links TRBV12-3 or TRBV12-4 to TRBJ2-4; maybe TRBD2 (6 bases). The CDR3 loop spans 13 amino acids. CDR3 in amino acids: CAASRTNKNIRYF. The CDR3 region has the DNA TGTGCCGCCAGTAGGACTAACAAAAACATTCGGTACTTC.

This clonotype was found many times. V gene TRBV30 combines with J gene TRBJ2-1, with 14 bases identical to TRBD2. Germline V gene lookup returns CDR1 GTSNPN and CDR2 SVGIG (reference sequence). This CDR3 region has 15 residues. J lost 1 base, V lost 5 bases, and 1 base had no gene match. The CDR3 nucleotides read TGTGCCTGGGGACTAGCGGGAGGTTCCTACAATGAGCAGTTCTTC. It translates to CAWGLAGGSYNEQFF.

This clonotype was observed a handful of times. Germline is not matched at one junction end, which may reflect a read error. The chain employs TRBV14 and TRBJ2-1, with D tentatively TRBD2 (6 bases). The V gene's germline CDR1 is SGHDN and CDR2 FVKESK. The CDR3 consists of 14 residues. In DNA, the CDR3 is TGTGCCAGCAGCCCCTGGGACTCTACGGCTGAGCAGCTCTTC. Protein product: CASSPWDSTAEQLF.

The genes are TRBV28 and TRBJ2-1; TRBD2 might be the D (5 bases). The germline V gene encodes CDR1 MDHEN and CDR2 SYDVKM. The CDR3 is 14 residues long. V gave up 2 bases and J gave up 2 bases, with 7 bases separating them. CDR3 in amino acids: CASSLRGPYNEQFF. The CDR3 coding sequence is TGTGCCAGCAGTTTACGCGGGCCCTACAATGAGCAGTTCTTC.